These 13 T cell receptor beta chains came from one sample sequenced in a study of technical replicates of blood from several donors. TCRdb keeps only in-frame clones here, not all; method: immunoSEQ multiplex PCR. The sample lists about 81,000 clones; over 75% were seen once. The sequencing sample was made of PBMCs. The receptors originated from a human donor in good health. Some clones in this sample may be carry-over from other donors' samples.

The V gene is TRBV30, the J gene TRBJ2-7, with 7 nucleotides matching TRBD2. V was clipped by 2 bases and J by 5 bases; unmatched bases: 6. In germline, CDR1 is GTSNPN, CDR2 SVGIG (reference sequence). The CDR3 is 13 amino acids. The CDR3: CAWSKGLLNEQYF. CDR3 in DNA: TGTGCCTGGAGTAAGGGACTACTTAACGAGCAGTACTTC.

This chain links TRBV4-2 with TRBJ1-5; 11 positions agree with TRBD1. V was pared by 4 bases and J by 6 bases, with 11 bases of the junction left unmatched. CDR1 and CDR2 (germline): LGHNA, YNFKEQ. The CDR3 covers 17 residues. In nucleotides, the CDR3 is TGTGCCAGCAGCCGGGCTGGGGACAGGGGGGACGGTCAGCCCCAGCATTTT. Translating it yields CASSRAGDRGDGQPQHF.

There are a few counts of this clone. The chain recombines TRBV4-1 with TRBJ2-7, with TRBD2 identical over 7 bases. V gave up 0 bases and J gave up 0 bases; unmatched junction bases: 2. Germline V gives CDR1 MGHRA, CDR2 YSYEKL. This CDR3 is 15 amino acids long. CDR3 amino acids: CASSQDGGDSYEQYF. The CDR3 DNA reads as TGCGCCAGCAGCCAAGATGGGGGGGACTCCTACGAGCAGTACTTC.

This clone was seen only a few times. The chain joins TRBV28 to TRBJ1-2; no clear D. V was clipped by 1 base and J by 8 bases, with 14 bases between them. Germline CDR1 reads MDHEN; CDR2 reads SYDVKM. CDR3 length: 14 amino acids. The CDR3 nucleotides read TGTGCCAGCAGTTTATCCCCCGGTCGGTGGGGCTACACCTTC. This gives the protein CASSLSPGRWGYTF.

This chain links TRBV7-8 with TRBJ2-1; 9 nucleotides match TRBD2. J was trimmed by 4 bases and V by 5 bases; bases with no gene match: 9. Germline lookup yields CDR1 SGHVS and CDR2 FQNEAQ. CDR3 length equals 16 residues. CDR3 bases: TGTGCCAGCAGCCTCATAGCGGGAGAGGTATACAATGAGCAGTTCTTC. It translates to CASSLIAGEVYNEQFF.

The CDR3 nucleotides are TGTGCCATCAGTGAGTCTCGTGACAGGGGGGCTTTCTTT. Its translation is CAISESRDRGAFF. This sequence joins TRBV10-3 and TRBJ1-1; 9 bases agree with TRBD1. This CDR3 comprises 13 residues. Germline CDR1 reads ENHRY; CDR2 reads SYGVKD. Trimming took 0 bases from V and 11 from J; bases not matched to a gene: 4.

The chain joins TRBV2 to TRBJ2-7; 9 bases fit TRBD2. The CDR3 length is 15 residues. With 6 bases clipped from V and 3 bases from J, the junction kept 9 bases outside the gene matches. CDR1 and CDR2 (germline): SNHLY, FYNNEI. CDR3 protein: CASSAIAGDIYEQYF. The CDR3 nucleotides read TGTGCCAGCAGCGCCATAGCGGGAGATATCTACGAGCAGTACTTC.

The chain uses TRBV5-6 and TRBJ1-1; TRBD1 might be the D (6 bases). V lost 6 bases and J 1 base, leaving 13 bases between the germline ends. The length of the CDR3 is 14 residues. CDR1 is SGHDT, CDR2 YYEEEE, per germline. The CDR3 nucleotides are TGTGCCAGCATCGGACTAGGGGGGAACACTGAAGCTTTCTTT. This gives the protein CASIGLGGNTEAFF.

The rearrangement uses TRBV7-9 and TRBJ2-1, with 7 bases identical to TRBD1. This CDR3 region has 11 residues. Germline V lookup: CDR1 SEHNR, CDR2 FQNEAQ (reference sequence). Trimming cost V 7 bases and J 7 bases; bases outside gene matches: 1. CDR3 protein: CASNRGNEQFF. The DNA of the CDR3 is TGTGCCAGCAACAGGGGAAATGAGCAGTTCTTC.

V and J are TRBV7-9 and TRBJ2-2, with D hard to call. The CDR3 spans 11 residues. In germline, CDR1 is SEHNR, CDR2 FQNEAQ (reference sequence). This chain's CDR3 is CAQVDTGELFF. In DNA form, the CDR3 reads TGTGCTCAGGTGGACACCGGGGAGCTGTTTTTT.

CDR3 in amino acids: CASSLTHSGANVLTF. Here the CDR3 DNA reads TGTGCCAGCAGCTTAACACACTCTGGGGCCAACGTCCTGACTTTC. J is TRBJ2-6 and V is TRBV7-3; D unclear. This CDR3 has 15 residues. Germline V gene lookup returns CDR1 SGHTA and CDR2 FQGTGA. Deletions cut 0 bases from V and 0 bases from J, with 3 bases between.

The chain has TRBV19 and TRBJ2-3; D uncertain. Germline V gives CDR1 LNHDA, CDR2 SQIVND (reference sequence). The CDR3 covers 14 residues. Trimming stripped 6 bases from V and 0 bases from J, with 10 bases between. Here the CDR3 reads CASSRQISTDTQYF. CDR3 DNA sequence: TGTGCCAGTAGCCGACAAATTAGCACAGATACGCAGTATTTT.

The chain couples TRBV25-1 to TRBJ2-3, with 10 positions matching TRBD2. The CDR3 totals 13 residues. Looked up from germline, CDR1 is MGHDK and CDR2 is SYGVNS. With 8 bases clipped from V and 2 bases from J, the junction kept 1 base outside the gene matches. This CDR3 reads CASLAGATDTQYF. CDR3 sequence (DNA): TGTGCCAGCCTAGCGGGAGCCACAGATACGCAGTATTTT.